The 24 T cell receptor beta chains below were found in one sample sequenced in a study of regulatory T cells in long-lasting Graves disease. Using its own MiXCR run on the reads, TCRdb lists one record per CDR3 protein. The table records approximately 880 distinct CDR3 sequences, over 65% of them present only once. After RNA was extracted from PBMCs, the TCR library was made from it. The sequencing here drew on peripheral blood mononuclear cells (PBMCs), taken with antithyroid drug treatment, in newly diagnosed or persistent Graves disease (not recorded which). These receptors all stem from a woman younger than 30 with Graves disease.

The V gene is TRBV12-3 or TRBV12-4, the J gene TRBJ2-2, with 8 bases matching TRBD2. This CDR3 contains 17 residues. V lost 3 bases, J lost 4 bases, and 10 bases stayed unmatched. In DNA form, the CDR3 reads TGTGCCAGCAGTTTGGCGGGGGGCATATCCCCCACCGGGGAGCTGTTTTTT. Its translation is CASSLAGGISPTGELFF.

This clonotype turned up a few times. The rearrangement joins TRBV20-1 to TRBJ1-5; possibly TRBD1 for D (6 bases). V lost 0 bases and J lost 3, with 18 bases in between. Germline V gene data show CDR1 as DFQATT and CDR2 as SNEGSKA (reference sequence). The CDR3 is 17 amino acids. The CDR3, as DNA: TGCAGTGCTAGAGATTGGCTCCAAGGGGGAAACAATCAGCCCCAGCATTTT. It yields the protein CSARDWLQGGNNQPQHF.

This chain connects TRBV30 to TRBJ1-2, with D perhaps matching TRBD1 (5 bases). V was pared by 2 bases and J by 8 bases, with 27 bases between. Germline V CDR1 and CDR2: GTSNPN, SVGIG (reference sequence). The CDR3 contains 17 residues. CDR3 loop: CAWSTRPYEGETRGYTF. The CDR3 DNA is TGTGCCTGGAGTACAAGGCCCTATGAAGGGGAAACGAGAGGCTACACCTTC.

There are a few counts of this clonotype. CDR3 amino acids: CATSGKRGLNQPQHF. DNA of the CDR3: TGTGCCACCAGTGGAAAAAGAGGGCTCAATCAGCCCCAGCATTTT. This rearrangement joins TRBV24-1 to TRBJ1-5; no reliable D call. This CDR3 has 15 amino acids. Between the trimmed V and J ends, which lost 5 bases and 3 bases, there was a span of 13 bases. The V gene's germline CDR1 is KGHDR and CDR2 SFDVKD.

The gene calls are TRBV29-1 and TRBJ1-3; unclear D gene. The CDR3 covers 15 residues. V was trimmed by 4 bases and J by 0 bases, leaving 13 bases between them. Germline CDR1 is SQVTM and CDR2 is ANQGSEA. Written as DNA, the CDR3 is TGCAGCGTTGTGGCAGGTTACTTCTCTGGAAACACCATATATTTT. Its translation is CSVVAGYFSGNTIYF.

The V and J genes are TRBV7-9 and TRBJ2-2; 7 bases are shared with TRBD2. CDR3 length: 16 amino acids. The germline V gene encodes CDR1 SEHNR and CDR2 FQNEAQ (reference sequence). V lost 5 bases, J lost 4 bases, and 10 bases stayed unmatched. The CDR3 protein is CASSPKGRESTGELFF. CDR3 sequence (DNA): TGTGCCAGCAGCCCCAAGGGGCGGGAGAGCACCGGGGAGCTGTTTTTT.

CDR3 protein: CASSQDLGSTEAFF. CDR3 bases: TGCGCCAGCAGCCAAGATCTAGGATCCACTGAAGCTTTCTTT. This chain connects TRBV4-1 to TRBJ1-1; D gene uncertain. From germline, CDR1 is MGHRA and CDR2 YSYEKL. The CDR3 spans 14 residues. V lost 0 bases, J lost 4 bases, and 9 bases lay in between.

The J gene is TRBJ1-1, the V gene TRBV7-9; D remains unclear. The V end was cut by 5 bases, the J end by 4 bases, with 17 bases between. Germline V CDR1 and CDR2: SEHNR, FQNEAQ (reference sequence). There are 15 residues in the CDR3. CDR3 sequence: CASSLGRRHSTEAFF. The DNA for the CDR3 is TGTGCCAGCAGCCTCGGTCGTAGACACAGCACTGAAGCTTTCTTT.

CDR3 loop: CASSPIDRGVVYEQYF. DNA for the CDR3: TGCGCCAGCAGCCCCATAGACAGGGGAGTAGTCTACGAGCAGTACTTC. The chain uses TRBV4-1 and TRBJ2-7; 8 bases are a match to TRBD1. The germline gives CDR1 MGHRA, CDR2 YSYEKL. The CDR3 is 16 amino acids. Trimming cost V 4 bases and J 3 bases; bases outside gene matches: 11.

This rearrangement joins TRBV6-6 to TRBJ2-5; the D gene is possibly TRBD1 (5 bases). V lost 6 bases and J lost 7, with 12 bases in between. The germline V gene has CDR1 MNHNY and CDR2 SVGAGI (reference sequence). The CDR3 is made up of 12 amino acids. The CDR3: CASSPRQGTQYF. The CDR3 bases are TGTGCCAGCAGCCCTAGGCAGGGGACCCAGTACTTC.

V usage is TRBV18 and J usage is TRBJ1-1; D gene uncertain. The CDR3 totals 13 residues. Trimming took off 0 bases at V and 4 bases at J, with 6 bases between the two ends. Germline CDR1 and CDR2: KGHSH and LQKENI. CDR3 nucleotide sequence: TGTGCCAGCTCACCACCTACGAGCACTGAAGCTTTCTTT. It is translated as CASSPPTSTEAFF.

V and J are TRBV20-1 and TRBJ1-4; tentatively, D is TRBD1 (5 bases). V was clipped by 3 bases and J by 2 bases, with 13 bases between them. This CDR3 comprises 15 residues. Per the germline V gene, CDR1 is DFQATT and CDR2 is SNEGSKA (reference sequence). The CDR3 here is CSASQPRGTNEKLFF. CDR3 DNA sequence: TGCAGTGCTAGTCAACCCCGGGGGACTAATGAAAAACTGTTTTTT.

The V and J genes are TRBV18 and TRBJ1-3; D perhaps matches TRBD1 (5 bases). The germline CDR1 and CDR2 sequences are KGHSH and LQKENI. Trimming took 0 bases from V and 4 from J, leaving 10 bases between them. The CDR3 length is 15 residues. For the CDR3, the DNA is TGTGCCAGCTCACCACCGCGAGGGGACGGAAACACCATATATTTT. It codes for CASSPPRGDGNTIYF.

The chain recombines TRBV7-8 with TRBJ1-1; D unresolved. From germline, CDR1 is SGHVS and CDR2 FQNEAQ. V was clipped by 2 bases and J by 1 base, with 8 bases between them. CDR3 length: 14 residues. The CDR3 bases are TGTGCCAGCAGCTTATCCCCTAAGAACACTGAAGCTTTCTTT. Translation gives CASSLSPKNTEAFF.

This rearrangement joins TRBV9 to TRBJ2-1, with D perhaps matching TRBD2 (7 bases). The CDR3 is 16 residues long. Trimming removed 0 bases at V and 6 bases at J, with 16 bases between. Germline CDR1 is SGDLS and CDR2 is YYNGEE. This CDR3 reads CASSVAGGASGNEQFF. CDR3 sequence (DNA): TGTGCCAGCAGCGTAGCTGGGGGGGCGTCTGGCAATGAGCAGTTCTTC.

The gene calls are TRBV12-3 or TRBV12-4 and TRBJ1-4, with a tentative D call TRBD1 (5 bases). Trimming took off 7 bases at V and 0 bases at J, with 9 bases between the two ends. The CDR3 is 14 amino acids. The CDR3 coding sequence is TGTGCCAGCACGGCGGGGGCAACTAATGAAAAACTGTTTTTT. Translating it yields CASTAGATNEKLFF.

The V and J genes are TRBV6-5 and TRBJ2-1; no reliable D call. The length of the CDR3 is 14 residues. Trimming pared 2 bases from V and 3 bases from J, leaving 8 bases between. Germline V CDR1 and CDR2: MNHEY, SVGAGI. In nucleotides, the CDR3 is TGTGCCAGCAGTTACCAATCGAGCTACAATGAGCAGTTCTTC. The encoded protein is CASSYQSSYNEQFF.

This clonotype was counted a single time. The chain combines TRBV11-2 with TRBJ1-1; D call uncertain. Trimming cost V 5 bases and J 3 bases, with 10 bases left between them. The CDR3 spans 13 residues. Germline V gene data show CDR1 as SGHAT and CDR2 as FQNNGV. The CDR3 DNA reads TGTGCCAGCAGCCTGCAACTTGACACTGAAGCTTTCTTT. Protein sequence: CASSLQLDTEAFF. Looking up the rest from reference TRBV11-2 and TRBJ1-1 gives the full variable domain: EAGVAQSPRYKIIEKRQSVAFWCNPISGHATLYWYQQILGQGPKLLIQFQNNGVVDDSQLPKDRFSAERLKGVDSTLKIQPAKLEDSAVYLCASSLQLDTEAFFGQGTRLTVV.

The chain couples TRBV12-3 or TRBV12-4 to TRBJ1-5, with D possibly matching TRBD1 (5 bases). The CDR3 has 14 amino acids. V lost 6 bases, J lost 4 bases, and 13 bases lay in between. As DNA, the CDR3 is TGTGCCAGCAGCATTACGGGGGGTAATCAGCCCCAGCATTTT. Protein sequence: CASSITGGNQPQHF.

The gene calls are TRBV4-1 and TRBJ1-6, with D maybe TRBD1 (5 bases). The germline CDR1 and CDR2 sequences are MGHRA and YSYEKL. This CDR3 has 14 residues. Trimming left V 3 bases short and J 10 bases short, with 13 bases between. In nucleotides, the CDR3 is TGCGCCAGCAGCCACCAGGGTCGGGGGTCACCCCTCCACTTT. Translated: CASSHQGRGSPLHF.

The chain combines TRBV14 with TRBJ2-5; D is unresolved. V lost 0 bases and J lost 7, with 15 bases in between. The CDR3 has 15 residues. Germline V gene data show CDR1 as SGHDN and CDR2 as FVKESK. The CDR3 loop reads CASSQDIAPTGTQYF. The CDR3 DNA reads TGTGCCAGCAGCCAAGATATCGCTCCAACGGGGACCCAGTACTTC.

The chain is built from TRBV6-2 or TRBV6-3 and TRBJ2-2; 9 nucleotides agree with TRBD2. Looked up from germline, CDR1 is MNHEY and CDR2 is SVGEGT. The trim removed 7 bases at V and 3 bases at J, leaving 6 bases unmatched. CDR3 length: 15 residues. CDR3 loop: CASTVAGVDTGELFF. CDR3 sequence (DNA): TGTGCCAGCACGGTAGCGGGGGTGGACACCGGGGAGCTGTTTTTT.

This clonotype is a singleton in its sample. J is TRBJ1-1 and V is TRBV27; D may be TRBD1 (5 bases). CDR1 and CDR2 (germline): MNHEY, SMNVEV (reference sequence). The germline V and J ends were trimmed by 2 bases and 1 base, with 14 bases remaining between them. CDR3 size: 16 residues. CDR3 bases: TGTGCCAGCAGTTTAGTAGTCGGGGGATGGAACACTGAAGCTTTCTTT. Residues: CASSLVVGGWNTEAFF.

The rearrangement uses TRBV20-1 and TRBJ2-7; D might be TRBD1 or TRBD2, each matching 5 bases. CDR3 length equals 15 residues. Trimming took 3 bases from V and 3 from J, leaving 18 bases between them. Per germline, CDR1 DFQATT and CDR2 SNEGSKA (reference sequence). The CDR3: CSARRLGVALYEQYF. For the CDR3, the DNA is TGCAGTGCTAGGAGATTGGGGGTAGCCCTCTACGAGCAGTACTTC.